What follows are 21 T cell receptor beta chains derived from one specimen sequenced in a study. TCRdb redid the calling of the reads with MiXCR, one entry per CDR3 protein. This sample has 5,800 or so distinct CDR3 sequences, with 9.5% to 10% found just once. Sequenced: CD4+ T cells from synovial fluid. The receptors shown here come from a human donor with rheumatoid arthritis.

This clonotype is categorized as medium-sized (0.01 to 0.1%). The rearrangement joins TRBV6-1 to TRBJ1-5; D unresolved. V was trimmed by 7 bases and J by 0 bases, leaving 19 bases between them. The CDR3 length is 17 residues. Germline-derived CDR1 and CDR2 are MNHNS and SASEGT. The CDR3 DNA reads as TGTGCCAGCACCTTAGCTACGTCAACGCATAGCAATCAGCCCCAGCATTTT. Translating it yields CASTLATSTHSNQPQHF.

This clonotype came up many times. The V and J genes are TRBV19 and TRBJ2-5, with a tentative D call TRBD2 (6 bases). Germline CDR1 LNHDA, CDR2 SQIVND (reference sequence). The CDR3 runs 14 residues. V lost 5 bases and J 3 bases, leaving 13 bases between the germline ends. The CDR3 region is CASSSGTAKETQYF. In nucleotides, the CDR3 is TGTGCCAGTAGTTCCGGGACTGCTAAAGAGACCCAGTACTTC.

By proportion, this clonotype is medium-sized (0.01 to 0.1%). The V call is TRBV6-1, the J call TRBJ2-1, with 7 bases lining up with TRBD2. Germline assignment: CDR1 MNHNS and CDR2 SASEGT. The junction had 10 bases not matched to a gene; V was cut back by 5 bases and J by 6 bases. The CDR3 has 15 residues. CDR3 protein: CASSLLSGAFNEQFF. DNA of the CDR3: TGTGCCAGCAGTCTCTTGAGCGGGGCCTTCAATGAGCAGTTCTTC.

There are many counts of this clonotype. The chain uses TRBV19 and TRBJ2-1, with TRBD2 matching over 8 bases. The CDR3 has 16 residues. Germline V gene lookup returns CDR1 LNHDA and CDR2 SQIVND (reference sequence). The ends lost 4 bases at V and 4 bases at J; junction bases unmatched: 9. CDR3 sequence (DNA): TGTGCCAGTAGTACCCAGAGGAGCGGGAGATACAATGAGCAGTTCTTC. This translates into CASSTQRSGRYNEQFF.

By its share, this clonotype is medium-sized (0.01 to 0.1%). The CDR3 DNA follows: TGCGCCAGCAGCTTGGATAACAGGCGAGGTATGGATGAGCAGTTCTTC. Translating it yields CASSLDNRRGMDEQFF. The V and J genes are TRBV5-1 and TRBJ2-1; weak D call: TRBD1 (5 bases). This CDR3 spans 16 amino acids. The germline V and J ends were trimmed by 0 bases and 8 bases, with 18 bases remaining between them. Looked up from germline, CDR1 is SGHRS and CDR2 is YFSETQ.

By its share, this clonotype is medium-sized. The CDR3 region is CASSKVRDRESYEQYF. CDR3 sequence (DNA): TGTGCCAGCAGCAAAGTTCGAGACAGGGAATCCTACGAGCAGTACTTC. The chain is built from TRBV21-1 and TRBJ2-7; TRBD1 is the table's D call and was not checked against the DNA. TRBV21-1 is a documented pseudogene. The CDR3 covers 16 residues.

This clonotype was counted many times. The gene calls are TRBV5-1 and TRBJ2-1; D might be TRBD2 (6 bases). The CDR3 runs to 16 residues. Germline V gene sequence: CDR1 SGHRS, CDR2 YFSETQ. The V end was cut by 3 bases, the J end by 5 bases, with 18 bases between. The DNA for the CDR3 is TGCGCCAGCAGCTCCGGTTCTAGCGAGAGTCACAATGAGCAGTTCTTC. It yields the protein CASSSGSSESHNEQFF. The complete variable domain, with remaining parts taken from reference TRBV5-1 and TRBJ2-1, reads KAGVTQTPRYLIKTRGQQVTLSCSPISGHRSVSWYQQTPGQGLQFLFEYFSETQRNKGNFPGRFSGRQFSNSRSEMNVSTLELGDSALYLCASSSGSSESHNEQFFGPGTRLTVL.

In its sample, this clonotype was seen many times. The J gene is TRBJ1-5, the V gene TRBV6-1; perhaps TRBD1 as D (6 bases). CDR3 length: 17 amino acids. V lost 6 bases and J lost 0, with 18 bases in between. CDR1 is MNHNS and CDR2 is SASEGT in the germline V gene. The CDR3 region is CASSPGQTTFSNQPQHF. DNA for the CDR3: TGTGCCAGCAGCCCAGGACAGACCACCTTTAGCAATCAGCCCCAGCATTTT.

The rearrangement joins TRBV11-2 to TRBJ2-2; maybe TRBD2 (6 bases). The CDR3 runs 16 residues. The V end was cut by 2 bases, the J end by 7 bases, with 17 bases between. Per the germline V gene, CDR1 is SGHAT and CDR2 is FQNNGV. The CDR3 sequence: CASSLFESGVNGELFF. In nucleotides, the CDR3 is TGTGCCAGCAGCTTATTTGAATCGGGGGTGAACGGGGAGCTGTTTTTT.

By proportion, this clonotype is medium-sized. V gene TRBV29-1 combines with J gene TRBJ1-1; D call uncertain. The CDR3 loop spans 11 amino acids. Germline loops: CDR1 SQVTM, CDR2 ANQGSEA. CDR3 sequence reads: CSYRSYTEAFF. For the CDR3, the DNA is TGCAGTTACCGTTCGTACACTGAAGCTTTCTTT.

This clonotype was recorded at least ten times. The V and J genes are TRBV18 and TRBJ2-2, with D possibly matching TRBD2 (6 bases). Per germline, CDR1 KGHSH and CDR2 LQKENI. V lost 6 bases and J 2 bases, leaving 19 bases between the germline ends. The CDR3 is 17 residues long. This CDR3 reads CASSTNQGGINTGELFF. The CDR3 DNA reads TGTGCCAGCTCGACTAACCAAGGAGGGATAAACACCGGGGAGCTGTTTTTT. The variable domain in full, with the rest retrieved from reference TRBV18 and TRBJ2-2, is NAGVMQNPRHLVRRRGQEARLRCSPMKGHSHVYWYRQLPEEGLKFMVYLQKENIIDESGMPKERFSAEFPKEGPSILRIQQVVRGDSAAYFCASSTNQGGINTGELFFGEGSRLTVL.

This clonotype is medium-sized (0.01 to 0.1%) by share. The chain recombines TRBV3-1 with TRBJ2-2; D gene uncertain. Germline V CDR1 and CDR2: LGHDT, YNNKEL (reference sequence). CDR3 length equals 14 residues. Trimming removed 4 bases at V and 1 base at J, with 7 bases between. The CDR3 coding sequence is TGTGCCAGCAGCCGTGACCTGAACACCGGGGAGCTGTTTTTT. Protein: CASSRDLNTGELFF.

This clonotype is judged large. The chain is built from TRBV7-2 and TRBJ2-1; D may correspond to TRBD1 or TRBD2 (5 bases each). V lost 4 bases and J lost 3, with 10 bases in between. Germline V CDR1 and CDR2: SGHTA, FQGNSA. The CDR3 runs 14 residues. Here the CDR3 reads CASSWGTDYNEQFF. CDR3 in DNA: TGTGCCAGCAGCTGGGGGACGGACTACAATGAGCAGTTCTTC. Full variable domain (missing parts from reference TRBV7-2 and TRBJ2-1): GAGVSQSPSNKVTEKGKDVELRCDPISGHTALYWYRQSLGQGLEFLIYFQGNSAPDKSGLPSDRFSAERTGGSVSTLTIQRTQQEDSAVYLCASSWGTDYNEQFFGPGTRLTVL.

By sample fraction, this clonotype is medium-sized. This chain connects TRBV5-1 to TRBJ1-5; 7 nucleotides agree with TRBD1. The V gene's germline CDR1 is SGHRS and CDR2 YFSETQ. This CDR3 spans 16 amino acids. V dropped 4 bases and J dropped 3; count of bases not matched to a gene: 10. CDR3 amino acids: CASSEQGSPLNQPQHF. The CDR3 nucleotides are TGCGCCAGCAGCGAACAGGGGTCTCCCCTCAATCAGCCCCAGCATTTT. The full variable domain, rest sourced from reference TRBV5-1 and TRBJ1-5, is KAGVTQTPRYLIKTRGQQVTLSCSPISGHRSVSWYQQTPGQGLQFLFEYFSETQRNKGNFPGRFSGRQFSNSRSEMNVSTLELGDSALYLCASSEQGSPLNQPQHFGDGTRLSIL.

The chain has TRBV2 and TRBJ2-7; no clear D gene. The CDR3 length is 13 residues. The V end lost 5 bases, the J end lost 8 bases, and 16 bases lay between the germline ends. Germline CDR1 and CDR2: SNHLY and FYNNEI. CDR3 region: CASSPRAGTQQYF. CDR3 DNA sequence: TGTGCCAGCAGTCCCCGGGCCGGAACACAGCAGTACTTC.

By share, this clonotype counts as medium-sized. The CDR3 DNA reads as TGTGCCAGCAGCTTTAGCTATACCGCGGGGGAGCAGTACTTC. This sequence encodes CASSFSYTAGEQYF. This rearrangement joins TRBV11-2 to TRBJ2-7, with D perhaps TRBD2 (6 bases). The germline CDR1 and CDR2 sequences are SGHAT and FQNNGV. V gave up 3 bases and J gave up 7 bases, with 16 bases separating them. The CDR3 spans 14 residues.

This clonotype qualifies as medium-sized. The J gene is TRBJ2-7, the V gene TRBV18; 9 nucleotides align to TRBD1. Per the germline V gene, CDR1 is KGHSH and CDR2 is LQKENI. This CDR3 spans 15 amino acids. The V gene end was trimmed by 6 bases and the J gene end by 3 bases; junction bases not matched to a gene: 9. This CDR3 reads CASSVGDRVIYEQYF. DNA for the CDR3: TGTGCCAGCTCCGTAGGGGACAGGGTCATCTACGAGCAGTACTTC.

The chain combines TRBV10-3 with TRBJ2-3; D is unclear. The CDR3 contains 11 residues. V lost 6 bases and J lost 3, with 4 bases in between. CDR1 and CDR2 (germline): ENHRY, SYGVKD. For the CDR3, the DNA is TGTGCCATCAGCCAGACAGATACGCAGTATTTT. It is translated as CAISQTDTQYF.

Sample share makes this clonotype medium-sized. The chain is built from TRBV6-5 and TRBJ2-1; TRBD2 agrees at 7 bases. This CDR3 contains 15 residues. V shed 3 bases and J 7 bases; nucleotides not matched to a gene: 9. The V gene's germline CDR1 is MNHEY and CDR2 SVGAGI. The CDR3 reads CASSYDSGISNEQFF. CDR3 in DNA: TGTGCCAGCAGTTATGACAGCGGGATAAGTAATGAGCAGTTCTTC.

This clonotype was counted ten times or more. V usage is TRBV28 and J usage is TRBJ2-7, with D tentatively TRBD2 (6 bases). Germline V gives CDR1 MDHEN, CDR2 SYDVKM. The CDR3 contains 15 residues. Deletions cut 7 bases from V and 2 bases from J, with 18 bases between. CDR3 sequence reads: CASNLGSGVPYEQYF. CDR3 nucleotide sequence: TGTGCCAGCAACCTCGGTTCGGGAGTTCCCTACGAGCAGTACTTC.

This clonotype showed up many times. J is TRBJ2-2 and V is TRBV3-1; TRBD2 aligns across 8 bases. V lost 2 bases, J lost 2 bases, and 4 bases stayed unmatched. There are 16 residues in the CDR3. The V gene's germline CDR1 is LGHDT and CDR2 YNNKEL (reference sequence). The chain's CDR3 is CASSQISGRNTGELFF. DNA for the CDR3: TGTGCCAGCAGCCAAATAAGCGGGAGAAACACCGGGGAGCTGTTTTTT.